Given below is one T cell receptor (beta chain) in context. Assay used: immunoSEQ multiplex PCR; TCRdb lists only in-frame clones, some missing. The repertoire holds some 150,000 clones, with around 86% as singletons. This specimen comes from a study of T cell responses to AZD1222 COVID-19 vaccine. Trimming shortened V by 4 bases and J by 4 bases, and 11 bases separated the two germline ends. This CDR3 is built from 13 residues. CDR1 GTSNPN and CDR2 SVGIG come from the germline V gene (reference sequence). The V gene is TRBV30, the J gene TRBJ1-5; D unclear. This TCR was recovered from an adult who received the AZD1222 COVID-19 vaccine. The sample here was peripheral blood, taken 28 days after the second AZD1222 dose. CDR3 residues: CAWKHGGNQPQHF. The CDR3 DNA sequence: TGTGCCTGGAAACACGGAGGAAATCAGCCCCAGCATTTT.